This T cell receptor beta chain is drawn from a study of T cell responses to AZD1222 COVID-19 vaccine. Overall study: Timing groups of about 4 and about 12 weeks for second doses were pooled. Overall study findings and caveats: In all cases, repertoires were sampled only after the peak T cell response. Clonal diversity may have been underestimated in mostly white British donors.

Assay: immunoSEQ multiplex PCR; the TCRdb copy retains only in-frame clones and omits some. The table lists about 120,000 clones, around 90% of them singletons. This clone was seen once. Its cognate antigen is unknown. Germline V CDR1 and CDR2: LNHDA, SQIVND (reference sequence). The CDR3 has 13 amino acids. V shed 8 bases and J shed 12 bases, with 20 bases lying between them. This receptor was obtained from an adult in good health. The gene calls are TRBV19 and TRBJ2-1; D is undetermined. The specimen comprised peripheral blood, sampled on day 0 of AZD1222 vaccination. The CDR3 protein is CASRHRAPGRQFF. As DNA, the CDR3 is TGTGCCAGTCGTCACCGGGCCCCAGGTCGGCAGTTCTTC.